This T cell receptor (beta chain) was recovered during a study of T cells after yellow fever vaccination. Germline V gene data show CDR1 as LGHNA and CDR2 as YSLEER. The J segment lost 4 bases and the V segment lost 6 bases, leaving 6 bases of the junction unmatched. CDR3 size: 15 residues. TCRdb independently ran MiXCR on the 5' RACE reads; one entry per CDR3 protein. Of approximately 300,000 distinct CDR3 sequences listed, 6.8% are singletons. Sequenced material: PBMCs, taken around 45 days after the first yellow fever vaccination. The chain uses TRBV4-3 and TRBJ1-2, with 12 bases aligning to TRBD1. The TCR sequence derives from a man between 18 and 29 years old who received the YFV17D yellow fever vaccine. DNA for the CDR3: TGCGCCAGCAGGGACCCGGGACAGGGGGCCTATGGCTACACCTTC. This gives the protein CASRDPGQGAYGYTF.